This passage covers 5 T cell receptor beta chains from one sample sequenced in a study of early T cells in non-severe SARS-CoV-2 infection. TCRdb fed the 5' RACE reads into MiXCR, producing one record per CDR3 protein. The sample has about 64,000 distinct CDR3 sequences, around 11% seen once. The source material was whole blood, sampled at baseline. Source of these receptors: an adult who was a healthcare worker with PCR-confirmed SARS-CoV-2 infection or an uninfected control (not recorded which).

This clonotype was counted many times. V is TRBV29-1 and J is TRBJ2-7, with 7 bases that match TRBD1. The length of the CDR3 is 12 residues. CDR1 is SQVTM, CDR2 ANQGSEA, per germline. J was trimmed by 3 bases and V by 7 bases; bases with no gene match: 6. The CDR3 DNA reads TGCAGCGCCGCGACAGGGTTCTACGAGCAGTACTTC. This sequence encodes CSAATGFYEQYF.

The chain joins TRBV10-3 to TRBJ2-3; a weak D match, TRBD1 (6 bases). The CDR3 consists of 13 residues. The germline V gene encodes CDR1 ENHRY and CDR2 SYGVKD. The V end lost 7 bases, the J end lost 4 bases, and 12 bases lay between the germline ends. CDR3 DNA: TGTGCCATCACTCCCGAGGGGGCAGATACGCAGTATTTT. Translated, it gives CAITPEGADTQYF.

The genes are TRBV20-1 and TRBJ1-3; D not resolved. The germline gives CDR1 DFQATT, CDR2 SNEGSKA (reference sequence). V gave up 6 bases and J gave up 2 bases, with 11 bases separating them. The CDR3 is made up of 13 amino acids. In DNA, the CDR3 is TGCAGTGCAACTAGACCTACTGGAAACACCATATATTTT. Amino acids: CSATRPTGNTIYF.

This clonotype has more than one count but fewer than ten. The CDR3 bases are TGCAGTGCCCAACGGGACAGGGATCTCGAAGCTTTCTTT. Protein sequence: CSAQRDRDLEAFF. The chain uses TRBV20-1 and TRBJ1-1, with 9 bases lining up with TRBD1. The CDR3 spans 13 residues. Germline CDR1 and CDR2: DFQATT and SNEGSKA (reference sequence). The V gene end was trimmed by 6 bases and the J gene end by 8 bases; junction bases not matched to a gene: 10.

This clonotype was picked up many times. The chain has TRBV6-1 and TRBJ1-2, with D possibly being TRBD1 (5 bases). V dropped 8 bases and J dropped 0 bases, with 7 bases sitting between them. The V gene's germline CDR1 is MNHNS and CDR2 SASEGT. The CDR3 runs to 12 residues. The CDR3, as DNA: TGTGCCAGCCGGGACCCTAACTATGGCTACACCTTC. Protein sequence: CASRDPNYGYTF.